The source of this TCR beta chain is a study of identifying expanded T cells in peripheral blood. Libraries were prepared by immunoSEQ multiplex PCR; TCRdb keeps only in-frame clonotypes and omits some of them. The sample contains about 78,000 clones, about four fifths of which appear only once. V gave up 4 bases and J gave up 1 base, with 9 bases separating them. CDR1 and CDR2 from the germline V gene are SGHRS and YFSETQ. The CDR3 sequence is 13 residues long. Sequenced sample: blood. The chain links TRBV5-1 to TRBJ2-7, with D tentatively TRBD1 (6 bases). The sequence was obtained from a person aged 18 to 70 in good health. CDR3 sequence reads: CASSPTGSYEQYF. The CDR3 nucleotides are TGCGCCAGCAGCCCTACAGGGTCCTACGAGCAGTACTTC.